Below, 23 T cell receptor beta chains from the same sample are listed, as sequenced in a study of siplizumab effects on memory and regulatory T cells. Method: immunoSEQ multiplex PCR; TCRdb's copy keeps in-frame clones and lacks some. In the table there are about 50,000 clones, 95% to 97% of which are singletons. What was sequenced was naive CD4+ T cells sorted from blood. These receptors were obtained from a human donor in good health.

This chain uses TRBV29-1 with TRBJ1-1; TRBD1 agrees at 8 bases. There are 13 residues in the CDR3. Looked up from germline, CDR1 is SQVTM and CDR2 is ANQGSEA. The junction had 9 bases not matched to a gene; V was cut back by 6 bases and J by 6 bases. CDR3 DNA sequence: TGCAGCGTACGGGACAGGCGGGAATCTGAAGCTTTCTTT. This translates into CSVRDRRESEAFF.

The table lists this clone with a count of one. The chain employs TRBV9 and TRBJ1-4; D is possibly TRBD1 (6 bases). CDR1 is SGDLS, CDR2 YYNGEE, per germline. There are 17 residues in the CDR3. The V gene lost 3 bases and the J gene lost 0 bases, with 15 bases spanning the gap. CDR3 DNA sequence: TGTGCCAGCAGCGCCGAACAGGGAAGAACAACTAATGAAAAACTGTTTTTT. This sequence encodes CASSAEQGRTTNEKLFF.

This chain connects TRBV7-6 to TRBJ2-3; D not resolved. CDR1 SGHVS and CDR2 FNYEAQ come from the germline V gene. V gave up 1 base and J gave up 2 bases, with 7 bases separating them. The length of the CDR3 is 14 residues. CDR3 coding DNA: TGTGCCAGCAGCTTAGGCCACCTCACAGATACGCAGTATTTT. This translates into CASSLGHLTDTQYF.

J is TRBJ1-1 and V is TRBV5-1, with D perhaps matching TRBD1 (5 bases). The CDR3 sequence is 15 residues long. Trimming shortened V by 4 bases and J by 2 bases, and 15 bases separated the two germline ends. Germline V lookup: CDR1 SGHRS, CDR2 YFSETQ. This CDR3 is CASSRRGGTNTEAFF. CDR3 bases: TGCGCCAGCAGCCGGCGTGGGGGGACTAACACTGAAGCTTTCTTT.

CDR3 protein: CASSLSLNYEQYF. CDR3 nucleotide sequence: TGCGCCAGCAGCTTGTCCCTAAACTACGAGCAGTACTTC. The J gene is TRBJ2-7, the V gene TRBV5-1; D is undetermined. This CDR3 has 13 amino acids. CDR1 and CDR2 from the germline V gene are SGHRS and YFSETQ. Deletions cut 1 base from V and 3 bases from J, with 8 bases between.

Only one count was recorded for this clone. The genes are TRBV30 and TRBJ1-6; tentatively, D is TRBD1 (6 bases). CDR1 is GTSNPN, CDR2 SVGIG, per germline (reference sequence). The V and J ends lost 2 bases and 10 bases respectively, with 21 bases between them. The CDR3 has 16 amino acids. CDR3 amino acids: CAWSPLDGGLGSPLHF. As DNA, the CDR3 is TGTGCCTGGAGTCCCCTGGATGGGGGGCTAGGGTCACCCCTCCACTTT.

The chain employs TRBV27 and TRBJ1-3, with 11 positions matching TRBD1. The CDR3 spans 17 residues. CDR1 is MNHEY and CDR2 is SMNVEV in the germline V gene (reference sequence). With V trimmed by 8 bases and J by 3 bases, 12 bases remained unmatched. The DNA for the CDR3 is TGTGCCAGCGCTGAAGTAAGGACAGGGGGCAGTGGAAACACCATATATTTT. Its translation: CASAEVRTGGSGNTIYF.

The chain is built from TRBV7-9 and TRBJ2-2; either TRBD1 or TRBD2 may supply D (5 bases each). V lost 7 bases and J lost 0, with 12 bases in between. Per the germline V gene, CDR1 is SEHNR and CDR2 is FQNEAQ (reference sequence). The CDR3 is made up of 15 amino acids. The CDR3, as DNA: TGTGCCAGCATCTCGGGGACGGCGAACACCGGGGAGCTGTTTTTT. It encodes CASISGTANTGELFF.

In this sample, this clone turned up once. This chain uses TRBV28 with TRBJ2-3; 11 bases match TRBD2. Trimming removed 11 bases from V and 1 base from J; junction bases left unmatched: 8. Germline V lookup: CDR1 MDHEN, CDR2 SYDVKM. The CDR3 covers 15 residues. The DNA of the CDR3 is TGTGCCTTATGTCCTAGCGGGAGGTGCACAGATACGCAGTATTTT. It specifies CALCPSGRCTDTQYF.

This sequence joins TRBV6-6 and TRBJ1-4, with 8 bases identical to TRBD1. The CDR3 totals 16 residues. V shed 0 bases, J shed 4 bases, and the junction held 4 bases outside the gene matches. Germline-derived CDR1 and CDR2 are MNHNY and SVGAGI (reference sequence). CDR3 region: CASSYSRDRRNEKLFF. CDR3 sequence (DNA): TGTGCCAGCAGTTACTCCCGGGACAGGCGTAATGAAAAACTGTTTTTT.

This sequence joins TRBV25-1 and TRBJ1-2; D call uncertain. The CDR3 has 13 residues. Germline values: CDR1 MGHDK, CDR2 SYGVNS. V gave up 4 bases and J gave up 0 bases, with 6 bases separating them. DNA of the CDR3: TGTGCCAGCAGTGTTGGGGCTAACTATGGCTACACCTTC. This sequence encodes CASSVGANYGYTF.

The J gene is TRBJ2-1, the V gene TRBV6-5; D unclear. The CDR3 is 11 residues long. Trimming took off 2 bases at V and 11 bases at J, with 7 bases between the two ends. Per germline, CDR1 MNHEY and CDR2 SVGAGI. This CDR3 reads CASSYGAKQFF. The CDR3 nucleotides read TGTGCCAGCAGTTACGGAGCTAAGCAGTTCTTC.

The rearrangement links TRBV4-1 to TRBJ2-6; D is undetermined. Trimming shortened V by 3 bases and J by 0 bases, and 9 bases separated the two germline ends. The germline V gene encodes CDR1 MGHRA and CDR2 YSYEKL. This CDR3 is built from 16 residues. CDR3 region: CASSHPTRSGANVLTF. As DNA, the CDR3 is TGCGCCAGCAGCCACCCGACACGCTCTGGGGCCAACGTCCTGACTTTC.

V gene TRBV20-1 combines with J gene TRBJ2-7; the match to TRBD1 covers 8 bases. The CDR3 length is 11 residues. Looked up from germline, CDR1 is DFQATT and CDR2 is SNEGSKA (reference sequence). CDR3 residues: CTLGQGREQYF. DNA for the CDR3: TGCACCCTAGGACAGGGCCGGGAGCAGTACTTC.

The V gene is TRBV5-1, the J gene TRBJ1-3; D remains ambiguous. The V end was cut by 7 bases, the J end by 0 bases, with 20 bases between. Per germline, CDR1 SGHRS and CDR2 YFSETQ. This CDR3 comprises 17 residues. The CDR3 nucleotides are TGCGCCAGCGCCCCTCTGGCGGTATTAAGCTCTGGAAACACCATATATTTT. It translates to CASAPLAVLSSGNTIYF.

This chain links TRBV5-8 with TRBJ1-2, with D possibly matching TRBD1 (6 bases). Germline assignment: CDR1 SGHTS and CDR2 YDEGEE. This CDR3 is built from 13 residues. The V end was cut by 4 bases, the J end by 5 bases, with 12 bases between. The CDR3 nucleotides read TGTGCCAGCAGCCCAGGGGTTACGTATGGCTACACCTTC. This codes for CASSPGVTYGYTF. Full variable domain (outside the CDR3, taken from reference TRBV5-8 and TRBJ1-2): EAGVTQSPTHLIKTRGQQATLRCSPISGHTSVYWYQQALGLGLQFLLWYDEGEERNRGNFPPRFSGRQFPNYSSELNVNALELEDSALYLCASSPGVTYGYTFGSGTRLTVV.

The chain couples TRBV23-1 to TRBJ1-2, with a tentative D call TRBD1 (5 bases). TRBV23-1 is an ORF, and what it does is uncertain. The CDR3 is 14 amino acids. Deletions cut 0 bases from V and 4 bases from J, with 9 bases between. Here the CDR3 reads CASSQSEGSYGYTF. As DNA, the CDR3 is TGCGCCAGCAGTCAATCAGAGGGGAGCTATGGCTACACCTTC.

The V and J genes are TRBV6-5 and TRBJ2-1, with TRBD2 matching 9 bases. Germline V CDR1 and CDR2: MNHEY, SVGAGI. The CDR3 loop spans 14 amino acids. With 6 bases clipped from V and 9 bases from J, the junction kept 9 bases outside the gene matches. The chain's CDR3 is CASSGLAPRSEQFF. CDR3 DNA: TGTGCCAGCAGCGGACTAGCGCCACGCAGTGAGCAGTTCTTC.

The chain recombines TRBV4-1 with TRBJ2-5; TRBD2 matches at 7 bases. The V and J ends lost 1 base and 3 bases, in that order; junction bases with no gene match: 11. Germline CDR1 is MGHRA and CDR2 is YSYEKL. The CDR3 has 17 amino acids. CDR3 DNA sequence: TGCGCCAGCAGCCAAGGGTTGGCGGGGGTAATTAAAGAGACCCAGTACTTC. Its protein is CASSQGLAGVIKETQYF.

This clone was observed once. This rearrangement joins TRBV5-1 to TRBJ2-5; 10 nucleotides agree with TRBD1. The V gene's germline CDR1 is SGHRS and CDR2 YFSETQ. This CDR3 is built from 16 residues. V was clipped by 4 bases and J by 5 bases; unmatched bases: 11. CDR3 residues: CASSPSGQGFRETQYF. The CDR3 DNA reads TGCGCCAGCAGCCCCTCGGGACAGGGGTTTAGGGAGACCCAGTACTTC. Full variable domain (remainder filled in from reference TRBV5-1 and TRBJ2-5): KAGVTQTPRYLIKTRGQQVTLSCSPISGHRSVSWYQQTPGQGLQFLFEYFSETQRNKGNFPGRFSGRQFSNSRSEMNVSTLELGDSALYLCASSPSGQGFRETQYFGPGTRLLVL.

The CDR3 nucleotides are TGCGCCAGCAGCACCACGGGACAGTCAGATACGCAGTATTTT. This translates into CASSTTGQSDTQYF. V and J are TRBV4-1 and TRBJ2-3; 7 nucleotides align to TRBD1. Germline-derived CDR1 and CDR2 are MGHRA and YSYEKL. Trimming took 5 bases from V and 4 from J; bases not matched to a gene: 6. The CDR3 extends over 14 amino acids.

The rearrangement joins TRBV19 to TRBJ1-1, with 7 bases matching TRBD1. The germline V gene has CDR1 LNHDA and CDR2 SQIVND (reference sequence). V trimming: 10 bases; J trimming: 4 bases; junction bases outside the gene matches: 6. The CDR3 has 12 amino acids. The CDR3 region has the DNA TGTGCCACCGCGACAGGGTCCACTGAAGCTTTCTTT. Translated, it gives CATATGSTEAFF.

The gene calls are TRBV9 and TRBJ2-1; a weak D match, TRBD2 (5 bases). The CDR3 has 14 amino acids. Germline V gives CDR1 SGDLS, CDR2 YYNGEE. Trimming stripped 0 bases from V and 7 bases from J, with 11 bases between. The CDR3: CASSVEASWNEQFF. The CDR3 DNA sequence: TGTGCCAGCAGCGTAGAGGCTAGCTGGAATGAGCAGTTCTTC.